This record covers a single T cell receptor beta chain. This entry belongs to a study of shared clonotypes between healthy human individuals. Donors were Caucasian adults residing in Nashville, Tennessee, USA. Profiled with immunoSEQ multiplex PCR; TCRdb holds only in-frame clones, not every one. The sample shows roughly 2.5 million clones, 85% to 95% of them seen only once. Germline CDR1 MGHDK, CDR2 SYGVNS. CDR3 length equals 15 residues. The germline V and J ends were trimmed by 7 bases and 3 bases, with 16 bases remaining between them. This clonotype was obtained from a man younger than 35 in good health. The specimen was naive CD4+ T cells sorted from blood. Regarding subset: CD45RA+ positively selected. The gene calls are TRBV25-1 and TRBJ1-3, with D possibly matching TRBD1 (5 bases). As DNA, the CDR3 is TGTGCCAGCATCCCGCCCGGGGCCGGTGGAAACACCATATATTTT. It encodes CASIPPGAGGNTIYF.